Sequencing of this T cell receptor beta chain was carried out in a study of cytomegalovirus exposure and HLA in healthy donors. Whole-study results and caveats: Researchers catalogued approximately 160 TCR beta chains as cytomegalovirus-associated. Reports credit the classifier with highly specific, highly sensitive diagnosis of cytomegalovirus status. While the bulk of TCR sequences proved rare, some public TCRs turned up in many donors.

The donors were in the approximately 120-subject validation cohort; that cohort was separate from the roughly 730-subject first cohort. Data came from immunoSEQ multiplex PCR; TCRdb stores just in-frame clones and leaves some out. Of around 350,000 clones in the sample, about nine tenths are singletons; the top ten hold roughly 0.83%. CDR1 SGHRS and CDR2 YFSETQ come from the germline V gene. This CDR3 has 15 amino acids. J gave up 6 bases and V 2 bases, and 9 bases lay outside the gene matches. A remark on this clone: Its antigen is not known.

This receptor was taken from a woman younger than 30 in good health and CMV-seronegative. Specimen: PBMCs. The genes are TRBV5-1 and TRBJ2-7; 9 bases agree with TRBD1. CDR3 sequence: CASSFIRDRAGEQYF. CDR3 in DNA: TGCGCCAGCAGCTTTATCCGGGACAGGGCAGGCGAGCAGTACTTC.